This section outlines one TCR beta chain sequence together with its context. Its antigen is unknown. No clone much larger than this one lies a single base away; base qualities are absent. Collaborating institutions collected whole blood in K2EDTA tubes following their own protocols. Collaborator samples were shipped for TCRbeta analysis as frozen whole blood, isolated PBMCs, or DNA extracted from either sample type. These data come from a study of blood T cell repertoires in COVID-19 (dated by TCRdb to about 2020). At the level of the whole study: Collaborator samples came from the United States, Italy and Spain and covered acute and convalescent phases of COVID-19. Samples were obtained from the ongoing ImmuneRACE study (first 160 participants) and from roughly 1,300 subjects provided by 6 global collaborators. Where available, HLA class I and class II types were obtained from metadata supplied by the sample provider rather than from assay-based typing. Subjects who had been exposed to COVID-19, were actively infected with it, or had recovered from it provided the deeply sampled blood TCRbeta repertoires that made up the dataset. The prospective study material was composed of cDNA or gDNA derived from T cells, B-cell-depleted T cells, or PBMCs. The repertoires were released in a freely available public database meant as a resource for research on the immune response to SARS-CoV-2. Sample metadata almost always included a de-identified subject ID, COVID-19 status, age in years and sex. Here is what the overall study found, with its caveats: How much clinical and demographic metadata was included differed by source and by participant, and the metadata was provided uncurated.

The immunoSEQ Assay, a bias-controlled multiplex PCR, was used to amplify TCRbeta CDR3 regions from genomic DNA. For the original study's pipeline: Nucleated cell counts per sample were estimated from amplification of reference gene primers within the assay. Sequence reads were collapsed and filtered to measure the absolute abundance of every unique TCRbeta CDR3 rearrangement. For each sample, productive Simpson clonality was calculated by taking the square root of Simpson's diversity index across productive rearrangements. As stored in TCRdb, this immuneACCESS dataset retains in-frame rearrangements with V and J assigned. A fraction of the clones does not appear; measured against another copy, unresolved V genes explain less than half of the discrepancy, and the remainder lacks a known reason. V, J and clone size were drawn from that table, and D and trimming were deduced from the DNA. The sample table shows tens of thousands of clones, and about 80% are seen once. About 4.3% of the sample is held by the ten biggest clonotypes.

CDR1 and CDR2 (LGHDT, YNNKEL) derive from the germline V gene (reference sequence). The CDR3 runs 15 amino acids, cysteine and phenylalanine included. The sequence is cut down to CDR3 DNA, 45 bases in frame from base 1. Relative to germline, V is 4 bases shorter and J is 3 bases shorter, with 13 bases between their ends. This chain joins TRBV3-1 (or the pseudogene TRBV3-2) to TRBJ1-5; perhaps TRBD1 is the D gene, with 5 bases matching. This clonotype was sampled from a woman aged 55-70 years with acute or convalescent COVID-19. Specimen: peripheral blood. The sequence in DNA is TGTGCCAGCAGCCCGGGGGGGGTGAACAATCAGCCCCAGCATTTT. This translates into CASSPGGVNNQPQHF.